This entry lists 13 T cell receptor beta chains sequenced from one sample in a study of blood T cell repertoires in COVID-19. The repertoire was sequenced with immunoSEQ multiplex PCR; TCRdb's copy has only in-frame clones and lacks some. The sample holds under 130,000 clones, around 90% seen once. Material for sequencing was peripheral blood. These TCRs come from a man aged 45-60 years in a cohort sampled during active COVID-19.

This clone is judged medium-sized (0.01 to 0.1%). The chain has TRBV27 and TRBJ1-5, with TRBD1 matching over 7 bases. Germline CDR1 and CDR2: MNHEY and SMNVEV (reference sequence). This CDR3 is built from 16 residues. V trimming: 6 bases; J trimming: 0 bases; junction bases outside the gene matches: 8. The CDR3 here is CASRRPGQSSNQPQHF. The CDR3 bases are TGTGCCAGCAGGCGACCGGGACAGAGTAGCAATCAGCCCCAGCATTTT.

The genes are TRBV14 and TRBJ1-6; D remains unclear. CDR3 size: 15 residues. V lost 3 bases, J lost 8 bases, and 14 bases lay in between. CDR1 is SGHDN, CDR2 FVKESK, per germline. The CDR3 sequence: CASSHGRAVHSPLHF. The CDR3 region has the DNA TGTGCCAGCAGCCATGGGAGGGCTGTGCATTCACCCCTCCACTTT.

CDR3 DNA: TGTGCCAGCAGTGCGGAGCGGAGCTCCTACAATGAGCAGTTCTTC. Protein sequence: CASSAERSSYNEQFF. This chain connects TRBV2 to TRBJ2-1; perhaps TRBD2 as D (5 bases). V was shortened by 4 bases and J by 0 bases, with 10 bases between the two germline ends. CDR1 and CDR2 (germline): SNHLY, FYNNEI. CDR3 size: 15 residues.

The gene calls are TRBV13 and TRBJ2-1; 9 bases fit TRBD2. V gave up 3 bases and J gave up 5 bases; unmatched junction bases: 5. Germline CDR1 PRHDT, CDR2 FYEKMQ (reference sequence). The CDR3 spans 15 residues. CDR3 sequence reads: CASSFAGGANNEQFF. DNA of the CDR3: TGTGCCAGCAGCTTCGCGGGGGGGGCAAACAATGAGCAGTTCTTC.

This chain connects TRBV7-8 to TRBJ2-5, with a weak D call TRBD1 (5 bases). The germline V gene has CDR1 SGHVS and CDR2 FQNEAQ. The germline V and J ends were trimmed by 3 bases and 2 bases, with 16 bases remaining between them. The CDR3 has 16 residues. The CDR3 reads CASSFGHQLAQETQYF. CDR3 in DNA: TGTGCCAGCAGCTTCGGACACCAGTTAGCTCAAGAGACCCAGTACTTC. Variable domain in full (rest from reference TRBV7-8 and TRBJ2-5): GAGVSQSPRYKVAKRGQDVALRCDPISGHVSLFWYQQALGQGPEFLTYFQNEAQLDKSGLPSDRFFAERPEGSVSTLKIQRTQQEDSAVYLCASSFGHQLAQETQYFGPGTRLLVL.

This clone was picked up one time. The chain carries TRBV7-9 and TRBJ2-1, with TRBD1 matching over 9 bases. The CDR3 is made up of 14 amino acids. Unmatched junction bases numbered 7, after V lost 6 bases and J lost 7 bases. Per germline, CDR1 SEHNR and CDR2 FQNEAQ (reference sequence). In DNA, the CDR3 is TGTGCCAGCAGGGACGGGACAGGGTTGAATGAGCAGTTCTTC. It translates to CASRDGTGLNEQFF.

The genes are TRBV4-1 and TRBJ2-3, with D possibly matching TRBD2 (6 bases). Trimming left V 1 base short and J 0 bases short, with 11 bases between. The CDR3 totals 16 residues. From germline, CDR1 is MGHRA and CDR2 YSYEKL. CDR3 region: CASSQGEGLSTDTQYF. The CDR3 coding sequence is TGCGCCAGCAGCCAAGGAGAGGGACTGAGCACAGATACGCAGTATTTT.

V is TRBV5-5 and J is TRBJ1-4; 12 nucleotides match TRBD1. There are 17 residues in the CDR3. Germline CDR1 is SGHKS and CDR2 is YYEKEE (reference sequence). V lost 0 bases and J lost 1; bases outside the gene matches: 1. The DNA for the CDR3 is TGTGCCAGCAGCTTGGGGGACAGGGGGCAAACTAATGAAAAACTGTTTTTT. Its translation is CASSLGDRGQTNEKLFF.

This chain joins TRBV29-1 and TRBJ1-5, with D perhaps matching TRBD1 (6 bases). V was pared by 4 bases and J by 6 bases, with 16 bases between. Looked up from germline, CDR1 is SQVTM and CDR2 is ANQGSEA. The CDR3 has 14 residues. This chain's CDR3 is CSVASAGAGQPQHF. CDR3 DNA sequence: TGCAGCGTTGCGAGCGCAGGGGCCGGTCAGCCCCAGCATTTT.

CDR3 loop: CASSRQGTDTQYF. The CDR3 coding sequence is TGTGCCAGCTCAAGACAGGGTACAGATACGCAGTATTTT. The chain couples TRBV18 to TRBJ2-3, with 7 positions matching TRBD1. Looked up from germline, CDR1 is KGHSH and CDR2 is LQKENI. The CDR3 length is 13 residues. J gave up 3 bases and V 5 bases, and 2 bases lay outside the gene matches.

CDR3 sequence reads: CASSLGDRSNNEQFF. The CDR3 DNA reads TGTGCCAGCAGCTTGGGGGACAGATCAAACAATGAGCAGTTCTTC. V usage is TRBV5-4 and J usage is TRBJ2-1; 7 nucleotides line up with TRBD1. This CDR3 spans 15 amino acids. J gave up 5 bases and V 0 bases, and 5 bases lay outside the gene matches. Germline-derived CDR1 and CDR2 are SGHNT and YYREEE (reference sequence).

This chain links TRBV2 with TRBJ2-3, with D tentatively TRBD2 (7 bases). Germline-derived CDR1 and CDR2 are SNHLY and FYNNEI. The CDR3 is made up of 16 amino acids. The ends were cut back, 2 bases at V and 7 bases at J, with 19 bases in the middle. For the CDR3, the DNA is TGTGCCAGCAGTGAAAATGGCGGGGGTACAGGGAATACGCAGTATTTT. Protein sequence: CASSENGGGTGNTQYF.

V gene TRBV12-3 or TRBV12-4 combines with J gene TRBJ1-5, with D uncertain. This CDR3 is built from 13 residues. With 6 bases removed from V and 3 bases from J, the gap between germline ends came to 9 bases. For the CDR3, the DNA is TGTGCCAGCAGGTCCCATTCCAATCAGCCCCAGCATTTT. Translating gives CASRSHSNQPQHF.